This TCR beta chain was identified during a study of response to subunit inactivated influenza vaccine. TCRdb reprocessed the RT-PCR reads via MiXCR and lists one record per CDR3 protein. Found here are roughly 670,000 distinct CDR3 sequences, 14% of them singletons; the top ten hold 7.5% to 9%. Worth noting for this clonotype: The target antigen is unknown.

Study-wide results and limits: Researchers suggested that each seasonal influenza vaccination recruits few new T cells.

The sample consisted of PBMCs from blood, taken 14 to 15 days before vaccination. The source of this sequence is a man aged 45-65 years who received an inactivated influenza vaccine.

In nucleotides, the CDR3 is TGTGCCAGCACCGCGCTAGCTCGTGGGAACAATGAGCAGTTCTTC. Protein sequence: CASTALARGNNEQFF. This chain links TRBV11-1 with TRBJ2-1, with D maybe TRBD2 (5 bases). Trimming removed 7 bases from V and 5 bases from J, with 18 bases in between. The CDR3 length is 15 residues. The V gene's germline CDR1 is SGHAT and CDR2 FQDESV (reference sequence).